Each of the 26 T cell receptor beta chains below was sequenced from the same sample in a study of identical twins. TCRdb recomputed calls from the 5' RACE reads with MiXCR, one row per CDR3 protein. The sample consists of about 890,000 distinct CDR3 sequences, about 12% of them appearing once. A further study also used this sample, focusing on yellow fever vaccine responses in identical twins.

Sequencing was performed on PBMCs. All receptors derive from a woman aged 18-35 years in good health.

About this clonotype itself: One base away lies a much larger clone, so this may be a sequencing read error. V gene TRBV2 combines with J gene TRBJ2-3; D not certain. The CDR3 loop spans 16 amino acids. V was shortened by 3 bases and J by 1 base, with 14 bases between the two germline ends. Germline CDR1 is SNHLY and CDR2 is FYNNEI. The DNA of the CDR3 is TGTGCCAGCAGTGAGGTTGCGACCGGTGGCACAGATACGCAGTATTTT. Translating it yields CASSEVATGGTDTQYF.

The CDR3: CASSITPGQTTSGANVLTF. In nucleotides, the CDR3 is TGTGCCAGCAGCATAACCCCGGGACAGACAACTTCTGGGGCCAACGTCCTGACTTTC. The chain couples TRBV4-2 to TRBJ2-6; 7 bases fit TRBD1. The germline CDR1 and CDR2 sequences are LGHNA and YNFKEQ. CDR3 length: 19 amino acids. V lost 5 bases, J lost 1 base, and 14 bases stayed unmatched.

This clonotype was observed a few times. V usage is TRBV7-7 and J usage is TRBJ2-1, with TRBD1 matching 8 bases. Germline CDR1 is SSHAT and CDR2 is FNYEAQ (reference sequence). The CDR3 consists of 15 residues. The V gene end was trimmed by 5 bases and the J gene end by 6 bases; junction bases not matched to a gene: 9. This CDR3 reads CASSEQGGIGNEQFF. In nucleotides, the CDR3 is TGTGCCAGCAGCGAACAGGGGGGAATCGGCAATGAGCAGTTCTTC.

This clonotype came up many times. V and J are TRBV6-5 and TRBJ2-7; D is ambiguous. This CDR3 region has 16 residues. Germline V gene lookup returns CDR1 MNHEY and CDR2 SVGAGI. Trimming left V 2 bases short and J 1 base short, with 15 bases between. The CDR3 protein is CASSYTTPLRSYEQYF. The DNA for the CDR3 is TGTGCCAGCAGTTACACAACCCCGCTTCGATCCTACGAGCAGTACTTC.

This clonotype was detected only a few times. The chain has TRBV6-2 or TRBV6-3 and TRBJ2-3; TRBD2 aligns across 8 bases. V was pared by 2 bases and J by 0 bases, with 1 base of the junction left unmatched. The CDR3 runs to 15 residues. CDR1 MNHEY and CDR2 SVGEGT come from the germline V gene. CDR3 in DNA: TGTGCCAGCAGTTACGCGGGGGGAAGCACAGATACGCAGTATTTT. Its protein is CASSYAGGSTDTQYF.

The genes are TRBV10-3 and TRBJ2-5; no definite D call. V was pared by 2 bases and J by 4 bases, with 17 bases between. The CDR3 length is 16 residues. Germline V CDR1 and CDR2: ENHRY, SYGVKD. CDR3: CAISETLLIIGETQYF. As DNA, the CDR3 is TGTGCCATCAGTGAGACCCTTCTTATCATCGGAGAGACCCAGTACTTC.

The chain combines TRBV29-1 with TRBJ2-7; no clear D gene. The CDR3 loop spans 12 amino acids. The V end lost 4 bases, the J end lost 4 bases, and 11 bases lay between the germline ends. Per germline, CDR1 SQVTM and CDR2 ANQGSEA. The CDR3 sequence: CSVARGSYEQYF. DNA of the CDR3: TGCAGCGTTGCTAGAGGCTCTTACGAGCAGTACTTC.

The sample holds a few counts of this clonotype. CDR3 sequence reads: CASSYSFGTGGTDTQYF. CDR3 nucleotide sequence: TGTGCCAGCAGTTACTCCTTTGGTACAGGGGGAACAGATACGCAGTATTTT. The chain is built from TRBV6-5 and TRBJ2-3, with 8 bases lining up with TRBD1. V lost 0 bases, J lost 3 bases, and 8 bases stayed unmatched. Germline CDR1 reads MNHEY; CDR2 reads SVGAGI. CDR3 length equals 17 residues.

V gene TRBV5-5 combines with J gene TRBJ2-3; 7 bases match TRBD2. Germline CDR1 SGHKS, CDR2 YYEKEE (reference sequence). There are 16 residues in the CDR3. The V segment lost 1 base and the J segment 0 bases; nucleotides outside the gene matches: 5. The CDR3 nucleotides are TGTGCCAGCAGCTTGTTGAGCGGGATCAGCACAGATACGCAGTATTTT. Protein: CASSLLSGISTDTQYF. The full variable domain, its missing parts supplied by reference TRBV5-5 and TRBJ2-3, is DAGVTQSPTHLIKTRGQQVTLRCSPISGHKSVSWYQQVLGQGPQFIFQYYEKEERGRGNFPDRFSARQFPNYSSELNVNALLLGDSALYLCASSLLSGISTDTQYFGPGTRLTVL.

This sequence joins TRBV10-1 and TRBJ2-3; D may be TRBD2 (6 bases). Trimming took 5 bases from V and 0 from J, leaving 24 bases between them. The CDR3 has 19 residues. Germline loops: CDR1 WNHNN, CDR2 SYGVQD (reference sequence). The CDR3 DNA follows: TGCGCCAGCAGTTCGGTGCTTCCATCCGGCGGGACCAGCACAGATACGCAGTATTTT. It encodes CASSSVLPSGGTSTDTQYF.

The sample holds a few counts of this clonotype. This chain uses TRBV29-1 with TRBJ2-4, with 7 bases that match TRBD1. The ends lost 1 base at V and 0 bases at J; junction bases unmatched: 9. Germline loops: CDR1 SQVTM, CDR2 ANQGSEA. The CDR3 is 17 residues long. CDR3 loop: CSVEGGGRVGAKNIQYF. The CDR3 nucleotides are TGCAGCGTTGAAGGAGGGGGCAGGGTAGGAGCCAAAAACATTCAGTACTTC.

This clonotype showed up just a few times. The chain links TRBV28 to TRBJ1-1; 11 bases fit TRBD1. Germline V gives CDR1 MDHEN, CDR2 SYDVKM. The CDR3 is 14 residues long. The J segment lost 7 bases and the V segment lost 6 bases, leaving 7 bases of the junction unmatched. The CDR3 loop reads CASSSTGQGVEAFF. The CDR3 nucleotides read TGTGCCAGCAGCTCAACGGGACAGGGGGTTGAAGCTTTCTTT.

The chain carries TRBV12-3 or TRBV12-4 and TRBJ2-7; TRBD1 matches 9 bases. The length of the CDR3 is 14 residues. Trimming at V came to 6 bases and at J to 4 bases, leaving 7 bases not matched to a gene. The CDR3 is CASRLDRGLYEQYF. The DNA for the CDR3 is TGTGCCAGCAGATTGGACAGGGGTCTTTACGAGCAGTACTTC.

The CDR3 DNA reads TGTGCCAGCAGTGAACAGGGGTTCGAGCAGCCCCAGCATTTT. Translation: CASSEQGFEQPQHF. This chain joins TRBV6-1 and TRBJ1-5; D perhaps matches TRBD1 (6 bases). Germline CDR1 is MNHNS and CDR2 is SASEGT. V shed 2 bases and J shed 7 bases, with 12 bases lying between them. The CDR3 totals 14 residues.

This clonotype was observed a handful of times. The chain joins TRBV10-3 to TRBJ1-3; perhaps TRBD1 as D (5 bases). CDR1 and CDR2 (germline): ENHRY, SYGVKD. V lost 5 bases, J lost 8 bases, and 16 bases lay in between. The CDR3 length is 14 residues. The CDR3: CAISSGTPRDTIYF. The CDR3 region has the DNA TGTGCCATCAGTTCCGGGACCCCGCGGGACACCATATATTTT.

The gene calls are TRBV2 and TRBJ2-3, with TRBD2 matching over 7 bases. The CDR3 consists of 15 residues. The germline CDR1 and CDR2 sequences are SNHLY and FYNNEI. The V and J ends lost 3 bases and 2 bases, in that order; junction bases with no gene match: 5. DNA for the CDR3: TGTGCCAGCAGTGACTCTAGCGGACTCACAGATACGCAGTATTTT. Protein product: CASSDSSGLTDTQYF.

J is TRBJ2-3 and V is TRBV20-1; TRBD2 agrees at 7 bases. Germline-derived CDR1 and CDR2 are DFQATT and SNEGSKA (reference sequence). The CDR3 spans 16 residues. V was pared by 1 base and J by 7 bases, with 14 bases of the junction left unmatched. CDR3 nucleotides: TGCAGTGCTAGAGTTGACCGGGGGGTGAAGCTCTATACGCAGTATTTT. Protein: CSARVDRGVKLYTQYF.

In its sample, this clonotype was seen many times. An end of the junction does not agree with germline; a read error may underlie this. The chain is built from TRBV12-3 or TRBV12-4 and TRBJ1-5, with D unresolved. The CDR3 consists of 13 residues. The chain's CDR3 is CATSGVGNQPQHF. The DNA of the CDR3 is TGTGCCACCAGTGGAGTGGGGAATCAGCCCCAGCATTTT.

About this clonotype: The junction departs from germline at one end; a sequencing error may be responsible. The gene calls are TRBV6-1 and TRBJ1-5; TRBD1 agrees at 7 bases. The CDR3 is made up of 15 amino acids. Germline CDR1 is MNHNS and CDR2 is SASEGT. The CDR3 DNA reads as TGTGCCAACAGTGGAGGGGACAGCCAGAATCAGCCCCAGCATTTT. Translation: CANSGGDSQNQPQHF.

This clonotype was recorded many times. J is TRBJ1-5 and V is TRBV12-3 or TRBV12-4; D not certain. The CDR3 spans 14 residues. V lost 2 bases to trimming and J lost 5 bases, with 10 bases between them. The CDR3 nucleotides read TGTGCCAGCAGTTTAAGGGCGAACGATCAGCCCCAGCATTTT. Amino acid sequence: CASSLRANDQPQHF.

The V and J genes are TRBV11-1 and TRBJ2-3; TRBD2 matches 15 bases. Germline assignment: CDR1 SGHAT and CDR2 FQDESV (reference sequence). The V and J ends lost 4 bases and 1 base, in that order; junction bases with no gene match: 9. This CDR3 has 19 amino acids. The CDR3 sequence is CASSYRTSGRAVGTDTQYF. DNA for the CDR3: TGTGCCAGCAGCTATCGGACTAGCGGGAGGGCCGTTGGCACAGATACGCAGTATTTT.

This chain links TRBV6-1 with TRBJ2-1; 7 bases line up with TRBD2. This CDR3 contains 13 residues. Germline lookup yields CDR1 MNHNS and CDR2 SASEGT. With V trimmed by 4 bases and J by 6 bases, 3 bases remained unmatched. The CDR3 nucleotides are TGTGCCAGCAGTGGGACTAGAACCAATGAGCAGTTCTTC. This translates into CASSGTRTNEQFF.

Remarks on this clonotype: At one of its ends the junction is not consistent with the germline gene, which may arise from a read error. J is TRBJ2-1 and V is TRBV5-1; D perhaps matches TRBD2 (6 bases). This CDR3 spans 16 amino acids. Germline lookup yields CDR1 SGHRS and CDR2 YFSETQ. CDR3 sequence reads: CASTVGGGGSYNVQFF. The CDR3, as DNA: TGCGCCAGCACCGTCGGGGGTGGCGGCTCCTACAATGTGCAGTTCTTC.

This clonotype showed up many times. This chain connects TRBV3-1 to TRBJ2-3, with a possible D match to TRBD1 (5 bases). The CDR3 is 14 amino acids. V shed 0 bases and J shed 4 bases, with 8 bases lying between them. CDR1 LGHDT and CDR2 YNNKEL come from the germline V gene (reference sequence). CDR3 residues: CASSQDWGADTQYF. Written as DNA, the CDR3 is TGTGCCAGCAGCCAAGATTGGGGCGCAGATACGCAGTATTTT.

This clonotype was seen many times. The CDR3 coding sequence is TGTGCCATCAGTGAGTCGGCGACGGGGCAACTAGAGACCCAGTACTTC. Translated, it gives CAISESATGQLETQYF. This chain links TRBV10-3 with TRBJ2-5, with D tentatively TRBD1 or TRBD2 (5 bases each). Trimming took 0 bases from V and 4 from J, leaving 15 bases between them. Germline V gives CDR1 ENHRY, CDR2 SYGVKD. This CDR3 spans 16 amino acids.

This clonotype was counted ten times or more. The chain links TRBV5-1 to TRBJ2-7, with TRBD1 matching over 7 bases. Germline V gives CDR1 SGHRS, CDR2 YFSETQ. Losses at the gene ends were 3 bases for V and 2 bases for J; bases not matched to a gene: 5. The CDR3 contains 14 residues. The DNA for the CDR3 is TGCGCCAGCAGCTGGGGGACAGCTACCTACGAGCAGTACTTC. Translating gives CASSWGTATYEQYF.